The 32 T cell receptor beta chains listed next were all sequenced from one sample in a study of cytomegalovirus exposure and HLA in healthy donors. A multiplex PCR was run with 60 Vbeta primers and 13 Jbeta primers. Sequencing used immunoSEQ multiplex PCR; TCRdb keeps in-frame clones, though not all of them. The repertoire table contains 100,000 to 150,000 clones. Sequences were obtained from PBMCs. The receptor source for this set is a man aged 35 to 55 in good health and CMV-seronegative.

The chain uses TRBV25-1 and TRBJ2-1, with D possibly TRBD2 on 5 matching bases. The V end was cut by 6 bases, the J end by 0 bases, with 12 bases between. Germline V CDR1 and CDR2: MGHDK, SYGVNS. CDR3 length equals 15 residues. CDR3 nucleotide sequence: TGTGCCAGCAGCGGAATCGGACTCTCCTACAATGAGCAGTTCTTC. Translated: CASSGIGLSYNEQFF.

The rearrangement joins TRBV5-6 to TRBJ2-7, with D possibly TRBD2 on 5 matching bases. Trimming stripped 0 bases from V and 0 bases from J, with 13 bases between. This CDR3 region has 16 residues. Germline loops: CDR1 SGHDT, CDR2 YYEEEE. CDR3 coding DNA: TGTGCCAGCAGCTTGGGGCCGGAGGCTAGCTCCTACGAGCAGTACTTC. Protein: CASSLGPEASSYEQYF.

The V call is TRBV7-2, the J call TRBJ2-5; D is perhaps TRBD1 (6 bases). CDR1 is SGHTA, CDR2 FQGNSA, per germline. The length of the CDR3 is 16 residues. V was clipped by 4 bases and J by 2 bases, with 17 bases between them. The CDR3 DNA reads TGTGCCAGCAGCTACCCCAGGGGCAGTAGTCAAGAGACCCAGTACTTC. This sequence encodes CASSYPRGSSQETQYF.

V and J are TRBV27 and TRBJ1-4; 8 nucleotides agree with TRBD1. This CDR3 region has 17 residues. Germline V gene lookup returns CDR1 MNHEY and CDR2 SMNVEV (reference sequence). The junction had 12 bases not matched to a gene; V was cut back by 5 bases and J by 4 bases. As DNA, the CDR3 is TGTGCCAGCAGTCCTCTATACTCGACAGGGGATAATGAAAAACTGTTTTTT. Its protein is CASSPLYSTGDNEKLFF. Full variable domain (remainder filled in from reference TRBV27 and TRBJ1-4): EAQVTQNPRYLITVTGKKLTVTCSQNMNHEYMSWYRQDPGLGLRQIYYSMNVEVTDKGDVPEGYKVSRKEKRNFPLILESPSPNQTSLYFCASSPLYSTGDNEKLFFGSGTQLSVL.

This CDR3 reads CASSVRTGAGTEAFF. CDR3 DNA sequence: TGTGCCAGCAGTGTCCGGACAGGGGCCGGCACTGAAGCTTTCTTT. The chain uses TRBV28 and TRBJ1-1; 9 bases line up with TRBD1. The J segment lost 4 bases and the V segment lost 5 bases, leaving 8 bases of the junction unmatched. Germline-derived CDR1 and CDR2 are MDHEN and SYDVKM. This CDR3 contains 15 residues.

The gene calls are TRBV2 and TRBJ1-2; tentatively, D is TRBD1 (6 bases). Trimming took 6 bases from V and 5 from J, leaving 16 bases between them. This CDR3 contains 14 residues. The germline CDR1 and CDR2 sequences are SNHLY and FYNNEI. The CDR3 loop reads CASRILQGGYGYTF. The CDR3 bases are TGTGCCAGCAGAATCTTACAGGGTGGATATGGCTACACCTTC.

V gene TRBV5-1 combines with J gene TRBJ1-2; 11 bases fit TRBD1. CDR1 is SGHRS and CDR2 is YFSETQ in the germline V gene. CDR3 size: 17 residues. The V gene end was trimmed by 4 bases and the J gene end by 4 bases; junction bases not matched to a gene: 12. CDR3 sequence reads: CASSLGQGARLLYGYTF. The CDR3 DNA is TGCGCCAGCAGCCTCGGACAGGGGGCGCGTTTACTCTATGGCTACACCTTC.

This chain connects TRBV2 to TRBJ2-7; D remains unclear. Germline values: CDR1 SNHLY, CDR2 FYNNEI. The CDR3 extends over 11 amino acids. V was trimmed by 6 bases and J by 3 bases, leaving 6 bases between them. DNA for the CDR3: TGTGCCAGCAGCCAGAACTACGAGCAGTACTTC. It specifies CASSQNYEQYF.

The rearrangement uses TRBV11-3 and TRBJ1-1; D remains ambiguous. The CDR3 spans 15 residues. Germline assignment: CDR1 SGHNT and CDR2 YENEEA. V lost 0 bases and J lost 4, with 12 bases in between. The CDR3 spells CASSLEPETLTEAFF. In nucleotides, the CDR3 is TGTGCCAGCAGCTTAGAGCCGGAGACGCTCACTGAAGCTTTCTTT.

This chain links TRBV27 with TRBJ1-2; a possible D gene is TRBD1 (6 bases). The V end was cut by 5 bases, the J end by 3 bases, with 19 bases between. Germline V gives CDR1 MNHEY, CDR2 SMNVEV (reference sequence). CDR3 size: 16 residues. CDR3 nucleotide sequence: TGTGCCAGCAGTCCACAGGGAGGGAGAGGCTACTATGGCTACACCTTC. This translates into CASSPQGGRGYYGYTF.

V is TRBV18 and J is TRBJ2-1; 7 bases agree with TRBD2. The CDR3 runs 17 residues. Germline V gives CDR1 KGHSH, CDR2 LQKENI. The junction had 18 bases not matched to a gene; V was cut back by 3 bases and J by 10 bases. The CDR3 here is CASSPEGAGPKEGEQFF. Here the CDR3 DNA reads TGTGCCAGCTCACCGGAAGGAGCGGGACCTAAAGAGGGAGAGCAGTTCTTC.

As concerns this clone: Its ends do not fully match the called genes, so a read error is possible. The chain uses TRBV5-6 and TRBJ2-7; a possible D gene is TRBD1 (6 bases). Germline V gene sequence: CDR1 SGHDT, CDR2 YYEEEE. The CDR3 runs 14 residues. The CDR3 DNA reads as TGTGCCAGCAGCTTGATGGGGGCCTCATCCAAGGTAGACTTC. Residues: CASSLMGASSKVDF.

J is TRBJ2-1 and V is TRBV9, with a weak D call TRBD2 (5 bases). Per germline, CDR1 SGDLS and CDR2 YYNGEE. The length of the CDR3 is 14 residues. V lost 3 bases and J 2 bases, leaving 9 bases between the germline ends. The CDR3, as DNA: TGTGCCAGCAGCGCCGCGGGCCCCTACAATGAGCAGTTCTTC. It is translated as CASSAAGPYNEQFF.

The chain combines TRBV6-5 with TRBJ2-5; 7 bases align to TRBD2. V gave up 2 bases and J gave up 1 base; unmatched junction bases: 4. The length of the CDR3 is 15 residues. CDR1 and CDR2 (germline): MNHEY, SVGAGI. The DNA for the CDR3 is TGTGCCAGCAGTTACCTCGGGACTACCCAAGAGACCCAGTACTTC. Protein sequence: CASSYLGTTQETQYF.

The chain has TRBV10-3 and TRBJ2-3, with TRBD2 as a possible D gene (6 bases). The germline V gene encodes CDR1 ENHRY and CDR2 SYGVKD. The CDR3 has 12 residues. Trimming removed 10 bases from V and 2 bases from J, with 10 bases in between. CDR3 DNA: TGTGCCACCATGGACTACACAGATACGCAGTATTTT. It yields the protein CATMDYTDTQYF.

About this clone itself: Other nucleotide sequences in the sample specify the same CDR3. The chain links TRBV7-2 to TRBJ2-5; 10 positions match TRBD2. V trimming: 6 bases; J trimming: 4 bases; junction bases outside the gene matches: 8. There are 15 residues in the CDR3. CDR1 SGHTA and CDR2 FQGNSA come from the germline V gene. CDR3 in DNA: TGTGCCAGCAGGCGACTAGCGGGCAGTGGAGAGACCCAGTACTTC. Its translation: CASRRLAGSGETQYF.

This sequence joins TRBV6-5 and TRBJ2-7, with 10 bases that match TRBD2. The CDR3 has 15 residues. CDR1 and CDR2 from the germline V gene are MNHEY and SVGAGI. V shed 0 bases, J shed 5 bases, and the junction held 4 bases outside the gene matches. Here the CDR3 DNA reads TGTGCCAGCAGTTACTCCCCAGCGGGAGGGCACGAGCAGTACTTC. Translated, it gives CASSYSPAGGHEQYF.

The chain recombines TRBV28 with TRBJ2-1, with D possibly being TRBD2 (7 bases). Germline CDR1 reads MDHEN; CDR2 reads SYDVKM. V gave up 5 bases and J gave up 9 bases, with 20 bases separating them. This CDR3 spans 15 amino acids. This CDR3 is CASSNGGGSGVEQFF. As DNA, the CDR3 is TGTGCCAGCAGTAATGGGGGCGGGAGTGGGGTTGAGCAGTTCTTC. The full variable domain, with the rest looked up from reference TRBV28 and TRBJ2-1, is DVKVTQSSRYLVKRTGEKVFLECVQDMDHENMFWYRQDPGLGLRLIYFSYDVKMKEKGDIPEGYSVSREKKERFSLILESASTNQTSMYLCASSNGGGSGVEQFFGPGTRLTVL.

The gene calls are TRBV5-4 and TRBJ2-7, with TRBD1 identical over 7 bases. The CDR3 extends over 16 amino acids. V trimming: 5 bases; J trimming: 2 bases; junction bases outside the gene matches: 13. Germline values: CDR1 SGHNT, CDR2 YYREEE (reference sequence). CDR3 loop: CASSFKPGTDTYEQYF. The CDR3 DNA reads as TGTGCCAGCAGTTTCAAGCCCGGGACAGATACCTACGAGCAGTACTTC.

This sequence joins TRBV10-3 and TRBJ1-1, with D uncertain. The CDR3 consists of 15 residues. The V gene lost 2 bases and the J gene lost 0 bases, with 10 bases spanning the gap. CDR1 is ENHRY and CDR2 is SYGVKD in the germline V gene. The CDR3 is CAISEAGGLNTEAFF. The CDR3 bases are TGTGCCATCAGTGAGGCTGGCGGGTTGAACACTGAAGCTTTCTTT.

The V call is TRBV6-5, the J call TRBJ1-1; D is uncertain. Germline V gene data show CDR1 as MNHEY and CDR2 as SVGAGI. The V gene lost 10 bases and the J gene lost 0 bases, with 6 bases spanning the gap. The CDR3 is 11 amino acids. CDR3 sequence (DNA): TGTGCCACGAGATTGAACACTGAAGCTTTCTTT. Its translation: CATRLNTEAFF.

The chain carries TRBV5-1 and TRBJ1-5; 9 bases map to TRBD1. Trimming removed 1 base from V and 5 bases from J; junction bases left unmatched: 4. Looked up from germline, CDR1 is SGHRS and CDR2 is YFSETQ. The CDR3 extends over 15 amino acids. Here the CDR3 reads CASSLTGGKDQPQHF. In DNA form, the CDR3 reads TGCGCCAGCAGCTTGACAGGGGGCAAAGATCAGCCCCAGCATTTT.

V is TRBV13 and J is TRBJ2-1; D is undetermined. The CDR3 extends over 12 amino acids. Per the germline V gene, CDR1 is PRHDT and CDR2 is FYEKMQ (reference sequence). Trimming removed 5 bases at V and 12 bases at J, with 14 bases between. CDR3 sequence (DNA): TGTGCCAGCAGCCCCGCCGGGTCTCGGCAGTTCTTC. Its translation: CASSPAGSRQFF.

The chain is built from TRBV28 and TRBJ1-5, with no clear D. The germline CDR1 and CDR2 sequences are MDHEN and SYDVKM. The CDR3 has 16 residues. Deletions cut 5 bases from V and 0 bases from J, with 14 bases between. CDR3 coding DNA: TGTGCCAGCAGTCCCCCTCCGGGGAATAGCAATCAGCCCCAGCATTTT. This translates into CASSPPPGNSNQPQHF.

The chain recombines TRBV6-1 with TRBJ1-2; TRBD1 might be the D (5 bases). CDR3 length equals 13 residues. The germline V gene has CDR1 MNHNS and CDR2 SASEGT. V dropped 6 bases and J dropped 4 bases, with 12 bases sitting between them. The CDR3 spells CASSQQEIYGYTF. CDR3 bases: TGTGCCAGCAGCCAACAGGAGATCTATGGCTACACCTTC.

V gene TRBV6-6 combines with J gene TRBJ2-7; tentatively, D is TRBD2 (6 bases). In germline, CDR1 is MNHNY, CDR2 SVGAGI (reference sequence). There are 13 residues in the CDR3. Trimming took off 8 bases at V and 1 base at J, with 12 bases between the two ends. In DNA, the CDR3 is TGTGCCAGCCAAGTTGGGAGGTCCTACGAGCAGTACTTC. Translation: CASQVGRSYEQYF.

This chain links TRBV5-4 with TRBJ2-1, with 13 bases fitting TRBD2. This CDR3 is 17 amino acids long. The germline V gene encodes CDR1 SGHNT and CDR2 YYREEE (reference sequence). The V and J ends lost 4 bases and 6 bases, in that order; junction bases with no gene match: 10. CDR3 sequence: CASSLGTSGKTINEQFF. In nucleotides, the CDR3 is TGTGCCAGCAGCCTCGGGACTAGCGGGAAGACTATCAATGAGCAGTTCTTC.

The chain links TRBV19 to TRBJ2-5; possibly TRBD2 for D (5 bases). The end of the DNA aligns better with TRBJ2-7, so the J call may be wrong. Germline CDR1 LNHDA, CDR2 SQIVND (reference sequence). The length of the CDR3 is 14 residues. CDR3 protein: CASSFREGRHEQYF. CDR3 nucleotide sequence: TGTGCCAGTAGTTTCCGGGAAGGGCGCCACGAGCAGTACTTC.

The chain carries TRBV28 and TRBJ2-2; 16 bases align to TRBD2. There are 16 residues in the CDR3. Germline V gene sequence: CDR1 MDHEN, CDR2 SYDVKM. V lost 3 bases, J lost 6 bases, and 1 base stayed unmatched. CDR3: CASSLGLAGGPGELFF. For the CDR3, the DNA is TGTGCCAGCAGTTTGGGACTAGCGGGAGGGCCCGGGGAGCTGTTTTTT.

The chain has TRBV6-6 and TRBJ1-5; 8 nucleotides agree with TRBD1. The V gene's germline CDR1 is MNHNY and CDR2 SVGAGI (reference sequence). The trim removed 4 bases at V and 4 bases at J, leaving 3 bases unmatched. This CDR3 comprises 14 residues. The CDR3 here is CASSFTGGNQPQHF. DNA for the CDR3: TGTGCCAGCAGTTTTACAGGGGGGAATCAGCCCCAGCATTTT.

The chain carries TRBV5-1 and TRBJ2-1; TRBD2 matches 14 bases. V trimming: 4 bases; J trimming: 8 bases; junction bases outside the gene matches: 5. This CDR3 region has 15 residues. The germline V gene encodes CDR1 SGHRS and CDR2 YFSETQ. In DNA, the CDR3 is TGCGCCAGCAGCGGCGGGACTAGCGGGAGTTATGAGCAGTTCTTC. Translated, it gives CASSGGTSGSYEQFF.

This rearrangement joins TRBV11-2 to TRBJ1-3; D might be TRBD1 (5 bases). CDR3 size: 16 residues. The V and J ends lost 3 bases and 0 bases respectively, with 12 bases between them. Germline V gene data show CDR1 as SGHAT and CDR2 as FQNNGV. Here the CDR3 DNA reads TGTGCCAGCAGCTTCGGGACTTCCATCTCTGGAAACACCATATATTTT. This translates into CASSFGTSISGNTIYF.